The TCR beta chain under discussion was sequenced for a study of cytomegalovirus exposure and HLA in healthy donors (dated by TCRdb to 2015 to 2018). Describing the broader study: In an earlier analysis of some 610 of the donors, 276 Gb of sequence data and 90 million to 120 million unique TCR beta sequences from about 190 million T cells were reported. Rather than drawing on any new phenotypic data, the later analysis identified candidate immune exposures from TCR beta sequences and the way those sequences occurred across donors. Across approximately 400 genotyped donors of the cohort, an average of about 240,000 unique TCR beta nucleotide sequences per donor were sequenced, and roughly 18% of those sequences were non-productive. All discovery cohort repertoires had been generated using a single sequencing platform. In an earlier analysis of over 550 of the donors, high-throughput TCR beta sequencing was used to judge whether each TCR beta V gene segment behaved as functional or pseudogenic. A later analysis re-examined previously published TCR beta repertoires from more than 650 donors and added high-resolution HLA genotyping to investigate patterns of TCR occurrence. The genetic ancestry cluster associated with self-reported Caucasian donors included around four fifths of the roughly 400 genotyped donors. Class I and class II HLA loci were covered by the typing at four-digit resolution. Typing coverage varied by locus: about 629-630 donors for A, B, C, DRB1 and DQB1; 522 for DQA1; more than 600 for DPA1; under 490 for DPB1. Roughly 5 DR-DQ haplotypes were handled as single units for association and clustering, since linkage in the cohort was strong. An early release covering more than 500 HLA-typed donors comprised around 300 gigabases of sequencing data and approximately 85 million unique TCR sequences. Genome-wide SNP genotypes for about 55% of the roughly 670 donors were used in a later genetic analysis, which treated that subset as a discovery cohort. Donor age, sex, ethnicity and CMV serostatus were compiled together with the repertoire data. To predict cytomegalovirus infection status, the study combined high-throughput TCR immunosequencing, statistical association of individual TCRs with disease status, and machine learning. The study was designed to test whether signatures of past pathogen exposure could be identified by cataloging public T cell receptors. Besides the first cohort of about 730 subjects, a separate validation cohort made up of some 110 different subjects was used. The study profiled the T cell repertoires of fewer than 850 subjects by immunosequencing and related them to cytomegalovirus serostatus. The investigation overall reported the following: An association between a missense DCLRE1C variant and V-gene and J-gene trimming of TCR beta chains was found in a later genetic analysis and replicated in an independent cohort. According to a later genetic analysis, donors in an Asian-associated ancestry cluster had fewer N-insertions in productive TCRs than the approximately 690-donor mean. Some IMGT-functional V segments, including TRBV6-2 and TRBV6-3, could not be told apart with the 87-base-pair reads, so those segments were excluded. Roughly uniform sequencing depth across donors was assumed in presence/absence analyses, although this assumption may not hold. According to a later analysis, TCR association rates differed among HLA loci, with DRB1 alleles showing the most associated TCRs and HLA-C alleles showing the fewest. Linkage disequilibrium might explain the correlated functional status among segregating V segments, but an unknown experimental factor could not be ruled out. A later analysis reported that several top co-occurrence clusters appeared linked to parvovirus B19, influenza, CMV and Epstein-Barr virus. Compared with equally common non-associated chains, HLA-associated TCR beta chains in a later analysis were more clonally expanded and had lower generation probabilities. In an earlier analysis of 587 of the donors, most TCR beta V segments appeared in productive rearrangements about 90% or about 30% of the time, broadly matching IMGT annotations. HLA typing was unavailable for some donors at each locus, so association tests used only the typed subset. Across donors, most TCR sequences were observed very rarely, whereas some public TCRs were present in many individuals. CMV serostatus was the only immune exposure information available for the cohort. The study listed around 160 TCR beta chains as associated with cytomegalovirus. Most CMV-associated TCR beta chains appeared to be HLA-restricted in a later analysis, and the HLA associations seemed to be driven largely by CMV exposure. Assigning TCR associations to individual alleles was difficult when HLA alleles, especially DR and DQ, strongly co-occurred. Only TCR beta chains were sequenced in this cohort, and the absence of alpha or paired-chain data limited detectable features. The sequencing pipeline was judged likely to have produced a cluster of highly shared sequence variants as a technical artifact. According to the authors, the approach could potentially be generalized to other disease states and immunological phenotypes. A further reported finding was that TCR beta sequences accurately predicted the HLA-A and HLA-B alleles for most subjects in the first cohort. Because counts were too low, about 15 rarely observed V segments, including chromosome 9 orphons, were left out of the earlier analysis of 500 to 650 of the donors. The classifier was reported to diagnose cytomegalovirus status with high specificity and sensitivity in both the original cohort and the validation cohort. Specific HLA alleles were associated with 18,000 or so TCR beta sequences at a false discovery rate of 0.05 in a later analysis. In vitro tests confirmed that a few of the cytomegalovirus-associated TCR beta chains recognize cytomegalovirus antigens.

The cohort comprised approximately 700 healthy bone marrow donors. At the time of sampling, every cohort member was nominally healthy, though immune exposures that went unrecorded were likely present. The donor tested CMV seronegative, placing the donor among the 350 to 400 seronegative members of the cohort. Every donor gave a peripheral blood sample, and the peripheral blood mononuclear cells from that sample were used for TCR beta sequencing. The Qiagen DNeasy Blood Extraction Kit was used to extract genomic DNA from the blood cell samples. Inclusive of the bounding cysteine and phenylalanine, the CDR3 is 13 residues long. Of the read, only the CDR3 DNA is kept; its 39 bases are in frame from base 1. CDR1 SGHRS and CDR2 YFSETQ were looked up in the germline V gene. V is pared back by 0 bases and J by 6 bases, with 10 bases lying between the germline termini. Preparation of the library involved the immunoSEQ multiplex PCR assay. For the multiplex PCR, a mixture combining 60 forward primers for TCR Vbeta segments and 13 reverse primers for TCR Jbeta segments was used. The CDR3 region of rearranged TCR beta genes was amplified from genomic DNA by a multiplex PCR assay. The Illumina HiSeq System was used to sequence the amplified TCR beta libraries as 87-base-pair reads. In the source study's methods: A later analysis counted 65 million to 90 million unique TCR beta chains across the 666 repertoires, and some 11 million of these chains were shared by at least two donors. Raw reads were error-corrected and collapsed into unique sequences with a nearest-neighbor algorithm that merged closely related sequences to remove PCR and sequencing errors. Alignment of CDR3 sequences to IMGT reference sequences was used to assign V, D and J gene segments. For a sequence to be retained, at least a six-nucleotide match to both a V gene segment and a J gene segment was required. A rearrangement counted as productive if the CDR3 had no stop codons and remained in frame with V and J, and every other rearrangement counted as non-productive. CDR3 was defined according to IMGT convention as the region running from the second conserved V-encoded cysteine to the conserved J-encoded phenylalanine. Sequences without an unambiguous match to a single V gene segment were excluded from the earlier analysis of a few hundred of the donors. An earlier analysis of fewer than 750 of the donors called V segments functional above 56.7% productive rearrangements and segregating when the between-donor standard deviation exceeded 5%. A statistical classification framework was built to diagnose cytomegalovirus status from the catalog of TCR beta chain sequences. In a later analysis, V and J genes were assigned by comparing TCR nucleotide sequences against IMGT/GENE-DB human TR gene sequences. A later analysis assigned CDR3 sequences and most-parsimonious VDJ recombination scenarios with the TCRdist pipeline. In a later analysis, each TCR beta chain was defined by its CDR3 amino acid sequence together with its V-gene family, and reads without a unique V-gene family were excluded. In a later analysis, 450 to 600 highly shared, low-generation-probability nucleotide sequences were removed to address suspected cross-contamination and a sequencing artifact. In a later analysis, a clonal expansion index was calculated for each public chain from normalized within-repertoire ranks of inferred template counts. In a later analysis, generation probabilities were computed using a VDJ recombination model fitted to out-of-frame rearrangements, and the results were checked against IGoR. Hypergeometric tests were used in a later analysis to score TCR-TCR, TCR-HLA and TCR-CMV co-occurrence, with a repertoire-size bias correction applied to the TCR pairs. False discovery rates were estimated in a later analysis by permuting HLA or CMV assignments 20 times. In a later analysis, co-occurring TCRs were grouped using DBSCAN, and TCRdist sequence similarity was added for clustering within HLA-allele-positive subsets. Co-occurrence clustering excluded repertoires with fewer than 30,000 or more than 120,000 public chains, plus five with anomalous nucleotide sharing. TCRdb mirrors the immuneACCESS table, restricted to in-frame sequences. Some clones are absent from its copies; in checked studies, under half trace to an unresolved V gene, and the reason for the others is unknown. V and J calls and clone size come straight from that table; D and trimming were deduced from the DNA. A total of about 34,000 clones appear in this sample, approximately 87% of them only once. About 2.9% of the sample is held by the ten biggest clonotypes.

On this clone itself: Its antigen specificity is not known. No base-level quality is on record; no much larger clone is a single base apart.

The specimen was PBMCs. The V and J segments used are TRBV5-1 and TRBJ2-7; no D gene can be assigned with confidence. The sequence was obtained from a boy younger than 18 in good health and CMV-seronegative. The CDR3 protein sequence reads: CASSLVGSGEQYF. The DNA sequence reads TGCGCCAGCAGCTTGGTGGGTTCGGGCGAGCAGTACTTC.